Listed here are 29 T cell receptor beta chains from one sample, sequenced in a study of blood T cell repertoires in COVID-19. Profiling relied on immunoSEQ multiplex PCR, and the TCRdb table lists in-frame clones only, not all of them. The sample lists around 94,000 clones, 70% to 90% occurring once. The sample comprised peripheral blood. All receptors come from a man aged 50 to 60 with acute or convalescent COVID-19.

The chain links TRBV25-1 to TRBJ2-2; D is possibly TRBD1 (5 bases). Germline loops: CDR1 MGHDK, CDR2 SYGVNS. The CDR3 length is 17 residues. Trimming pared 0 bases from V and 5 bases from J, leaving 16 bases between. DNA of the CDR3: TGTGCCAGCAGTGAATATGGCCAGGGCGTCGGGACCGGGGAGCTGTTTTTT. It is translated as CASSEYGQGVGTGELFF.

CDR3 amino acids: CASSRPGGTGYTF. CDR3 DNA sequence: TGTGCCAGCAGCAGACCAGGGGGCACTGGCTACACCTTC. The chain has TRBV6-2 or TRBV6-3 and TRBJ1-2; 8 bases fit TRBD1. V gave up 6 bases and J gave up 7 bases; unmatched junction bases: 7. Germline V gene sequence: CDR1 MNHEY, CDR2 SVGEGT. The CDR3 extends over 13 amino acids.

This clone was seen once. The rearrangement uses TRBV10-3 and TRBJ2-1, with TRBD2 matching over 12 bases. This CDR3 is 16 amino acids long. The germline V gene has CDR1 ENHRY and CDR2 SYGVKD. V was clipped by 6 bases and J by 4 bases; unmatched bases: 7. CDR3 protein: CAIRNDGLAGYNEQFF. The CDR3 DNA is TGTGCCATCAGGAACGACGGACTAGCGGGGTACAATGAGCAGTTCTTC.

V is TRBV11-3 and J is TRBJ2-1; 9 bases align to TRBD2. The J segment lost 5 bases and the V segment lost 0 bases, leaving 8 bases of the junction unmatched. The CDR3 spans 17 residues. Germline V gene lookup returns CDR1 SGHNT and CDR2 YENEEA. The CDR3 region has the DNA TGTGCCAGCAGCTTAGATGGAGCTAGCGGGAATAACAATGAGCAGTTCTTC. This sequence encodes CASSLDGASGNNNEQFF. Combining the CDR3 with reference TRBV11-3 and TRBJ2-1 gives the whole variable domain EAGVVQSPRYKIIEKKQPVAFWCNPISGHNTLYWYLQNLGQGPELLIRYENEEAVDDSQLPKDRFSAERLKGVDSTLKIQPAELGDSAVYLCASSLDGASGNNNEQFFGPGTRLTVL.

The gene calls are TRBV6-5 and TRBJ1-1, with TRBD1 matching 9 bases. This CDR3 is built from 12 residues. CDR1 is MNHEY and CDR2 is SVGAGI in the germline V gene. V gave up 7 bases and J gave up 7 bases; unmatched junction bases: 4. Here the CDR3 DNA reads TGTGCCAGCATTAGGGACAGGGTTGAAGCTTTCTTT. It yields the protein CASIRDRVEAFF.

This clone was counted a few times. V usage is TRBV18 and J usage is TRBJ2-5; the match to TRBD2 covers 9 bases. J was trimmed by 2 bases and V by 3 bases; bases with no gene match: 4. CDR1 is KGHSH and CDR2 is LQKENI in the germline V gene. This CDR3 is built from 15 residues. CDR3 bases: TGTGCCAGCTCACCGGCAGCGGGGGGACAAGAGACCCAGTACTTC. This sequence encodes CASSPAAGGQETQYF.

This clone was detected a few times. This rearrangement joins TRBV7-9 to TRBJ1-3, with D hard to call. This CDR3 contains 15 residues. Germline CDR1 and CDR2: SEHNR and FQNEAQ (reference sequence). The V end was cut by 2 bases, the J end by 6 bases, with 14 bases between. The CDR3: CASSLLGYGVNTIYF. In DNA form, the CDR3 reads TGTGCCAGCAGCTTACTCGGCTACGGGGTAAACACCATATATTTT.

Here the CDR3 reads CASSGDRTNEKLFF. CDR3 coding DNA: TGTGCCAGCAGCGGGGACAGGACGAATGAAAAACTGTTTTTT. The genes are TRBV5-4 and TRBJ1-4; 8 bases map to TRBD1. V lost 4 bases to trimming and J lost 5 bases; unmatched junction nucleotides: 4. The germline V gene has CDR1 SGHNT and CDR2 YYREEE (reference sequence). The CDR3 sequence is 14 residues long.

The chain is built from TRBV6-4 and TRBJ2-7; possible D gene TRBD1, 6 bases. Germline V lookup: CDR1 MRHNA, CDR2 SNTAGT. The V gene lost 2 bases and the J gene lost 0 bases, with 14 bases spanning the gap. This CDR3 contains 16 residues. In DNA form, the CDR3 reads TGTGCCAGCAGTGACCCGACAGGCTTGATCTCCTACGAGCAGTACTTC. Residues: CASSDPTGLISYEQYF.

J is TRBJ1-3 and V is TRBV21-1; TRBD1, as called in the table, went unchecked against the DNA. TRBV21-1 is shown as a pseudogene. The CDR3 runs to 17 residues. As DNA, the CDR3 is TGTGCCAGCAGCCCCTCCCTTGCCAGAAACTCTGGAAACACCATATATTTT. Translating gives CASSPSLARNSGNTIYF.

The chain couples TRBV5-1 to TRBJ1-5; weak D call: TRBD1 (6 bases). Per the germline V gene, CDR1 is SGHRS and CDR2 is YFSETQ. The CDR3 runs 15 residues. V lost 1 base, J lost 5 bases, and 13 bases lay in between. CDR3 DNA sequence: TGCGCCAGCAGCTTGACAGGGATGAAGGATCAGCCCCAGCATTTT. Encoded protein: CASSLTGMKDQPQHF.

J is TRBJ1-2 and V is TRBV5-1; 12 bases align to TRBD1. The CDR3 runs to 16 residues. With V trimmed by 7 bases and J by 2 bases, 9 bases remained unmatched. Germline V CDR1 and CDR2: SGHRS, YFSETQ. CDR3 bases: TGCGCCAGCTATGCGGGACAGGGGGCCGCGAACTATGGCTACACCTTC. It encodes CASYAGQGAANYGYTF. The full variable domain, rest sourced from reference TRBV5-1 and TRBJ1-2, is KAGVTQTPRYLIKTRGQQVTLSCSPISGHRSVSWYQQTPGQGLQFLFEYFSETQRNKGNFPGRFSGRQFSNSRSEMNVSTLELGDSALYLCASYAGQGAANYGYTFGSGTRLTVV.

This clone appeared a few times. The rearrangement joins TRBV7-2 to TRBJ1-2, with D unresolved. Germline V gene sequence: CDR1 SGHTA, CDR2 FQGNSA. This CDR3 is built from 13 residues. Trimming removed 8 bases from V and 6 bases from J, with 16 bases in between. CDR3: CASGPSGINGYTF. The CDR3 DNA is TGTGCCAGCGGGCCGTCAGGCATCAATGGCTACACCTTC. The full variable domain, rest sourced from reference TRBV7-2 and TRBJ1-2, is GAGVSQSPSNKVTEKGKDVELRCDPISGHTALYWYRQSLGQGLEFLIYFQGNSAPDKSGLPSDRFSAERTGGSVSTLTIQRTQQEDSAVYLCASGPSGINGYTFGSGTRLTVV.

This sequence joins TRBV18 and TRBJ2-7; 9 nucleotides agree with TRBD1. This CDR3 has 16 amino acids. CDR1 and CDR2 (germline): KGHSH, LQKENI. V was clipped by 0 bases and J by 3 bases; unmatched bases: 6. CDR3 protein: CASSPPLGQGDYEQYF. The CDR3 DNA reads TGTGCCAGCTCACCACCCCTGGGACAGGGAGACTACGAGCAGTACTTC.

This clone was seen only a few times. The rearrangement uses TRBV7-3 and TRBJ2-1; the match to TRBD1 covers 11 bases. This CDR3 has 15 amino acids. Per the germline V gene, CDR1 is SGHTA and CDR2 is FQGTGA. Trimming removed 8 bases from V and 5 bases from J; junction bases left unmatched: 8. For the CDR3, the DNA is TGTGCCAGCCGCGGACAGGGGGCATCTGACAATGAGCAGTTCTTC. This translates into CASRGQGASDNEQFF.

This chain links TRBV24-1 with TRBJ2-1, with D tentatively TRBD1 (6 bases). The CDR3 contains 13 residues. V was clipped by 12 bases and J by 6 bases, with 17 bases between them. The germline gives CDR1 KGHDR, CDR2 SFDVKD. The CDR3 here is CAARRGHGNEQFF. CDR3 coding DNA: TGTGCCGCTCGCAGGGGTCATGGCAATGAGCAGTTCTTC.

The CDR3 coding sequence is TGCAGCGTTGACGATGGGGGGACTAGCTTCTTGGGTACGCAGTATTTT. Its translation: CSVDDGGTSFLGTQYF. V usage is TRBV29-1 and J usage is TRBJ2-3; TRBD2 aligns across 9 bases. Losses at the gene ends were 3 bases for V and 8 bases for J; bases not matched to a gene: 15. The CDR3 extends over 16 amino acids. Germline V gene data show CDR1 as SQVTM and CDR2 as ANQGSEA.

The CDR3 nucleotides read TGTGCCAGCACCCAAGTCGGACAGGGCCCCTACGAGCAGTACTTC. Translation gives CASTQVGQGPYEQYF. The V call is TRBV7-8, the J call TRBJ2-7; TRBD1 aligns across 8 bases. The germline gives CDR1 SGHVS, CDR2 FQNEAQ. Unmatched junction bases numbered 10, after V lost 7 bases and J lost 2 bases. The CDR3 has 15 residues.

The rearrangement uses TRBV6-1 and TRBJ2-3, with 9 bases fitting TRBD1. Losses at the gene ends were 4 bases for V and 3 bases for J; bases not matched to a gene: 14. CDR3 length: 18 residues. Germline loops: CDR1 MNHNS, CDR2 SASEGT. CDR3 residues: CASSARFGQGQGTDTQYF. Written as DNA, the CDR3 is TGTGCCAGCAGTGCCCGTTTCGGACAGGGGCAGGGAACAGATACGCAGTATTTT.

The chain is built from TRBV5-1 and TRBJ2-7, with 11 bases matching TRBD2. The J segment lost 4 bases and the V segment lost 4 bases, leaving 7 bases of the junction unmatched. The CDR3 covers 15 residues. Germline V lookup: CDR1 SGHRS, CDR2 YFSETQ. This CDR3 is CASSRTSGSPYEQYF. In DNA, the CDR3 is TGCGCCAGCAGCCGGACTAGCGGGTCCCCTTACGAGCAGTACTTC.

The rearrangement joins TRBV2 to TRBJ1-4; D remains unclear. The CDR3 loop spans 14 amino acids. Germline assignment: CDR1 SNHLY and CDR2 FYNNEI. The V end was cut by 3 bases, the J end by 5 bases, with 10 bases between. This chain's CDR3 is CASSEGSPNEKLFF. The CDR3, as DNA: TGTGCCAGCAGTGAGGGCAGCCCAAATGAAAAACTGTTTTTT.

CDR3 bases: TGTGCCAGCAGTTTCGGGCAGGGCTACGAGCAGTACTTC. Amino acids: CASSFGQGYEQYF. The chain combines TRBV12-3 or TRBV12-4 with TRBJ2-7; D perhaps matches TRBD1 (5 bases). CDR3 size: 13 residues. V lost 3 bases to trimming and J lost 3 bases, with 9 bases between them.

The rearrangement joins TRBV11-2 to TRBJ2-7; 9 nucleotides align to TRBD2. V dropped 0 bases and J dropped 3; count of bases not matched to a gene: 6. The CDR3 contains 16 residues. From germline, CDR1 is SGHAT and CDR2 FQNNGV. The CDR3 spells CASSLDRVAGDYEQYF. CDR3 DNA sequence: TGTGCCAGCAGCTTAGATCGTGTAGCGGGGGACTACGAGCAGTACTTC.

This clone occurred once. The V call is TRBV5-4, the J call TRBJ2-3, with 14 positions matching TRBD2. The trim removed 4 bases at V and 7 bases at J, leaving 8 bases unmatched. This CDR3 is 16 amino acids long. Germline CDR1 is SGHNT and CDR2 is YYREEE (reference sequence). CDR3 loop: CASSLTSGGAINTQYF. CDR3 nucleotide sequence: TGTGCCAGCAGCCTGACTAGCGGGGGGGCTATAAATACGCAGTATTTT.

The V and J genes are TRBV6-5 and TRBJ2-7; 7 nucleotides match TRBD2. J was trimmed by 7 bases and V by 2 bases; bases with no gene match: 14. CDR1 and CDR2 (germline): MNHEY, SVGAGI. This CDR3 has 16 amino acids. The CDR3 spells CASSYASSGPRGEQYF. The CDR3 DNA sequence: TGTGCCAGCAGTTACGCGTCTAGCGGCCCACGGGGGGAGCAGTACTTC.

The V and J genes are TRBV6-4 and TRBJ1-6; TRBD1 matches 9 bases. CDR3 size: 16 residues. Germline V gene lookup returns CDR1 MRHNA and CDR2 SNTAGT. With V trimmed by 5 bases and J by 4 bases, 6 bases remained unmatched. CDR3 region: CASSPPQGAYNSPLHF. DNA for the CDR3: TGTGCCAGCAGTCCGCCACAGGGGGCTTATAATTCACCCCTCCACTTT.

This clone showed up just once. This rearrangement joins TRBV5-1 to TRBJ2-1; TRBD2 aligns across 13 bases. The germline gives CDR1 SGHRS, CDR2 YFSETQ. J was trimmed by 1 base and V by 4 bases; bases with no gene match: 8. The CDR3 is made up of 18 amino acids. The CDR3 DNA reads TGCGCCAGCAGCAGAGTGACTAGCGGGAGGTGGTCCTACAATGAGCAGTTCTTC. It codes for CASSRVTSGRWSYNEQFF.

This chain connects TRBV27 to TRBJ2-1; 8 nucleotides agree with TRBD2. The V gene's germline CDR1 is MNHEY and CDR2 SMNVEV (reference sequence). The CDR3 is made up of 14 amino acids. V shed 6 bases, J shed 4 bases, and the junction held 5 bases outside the gene matches. CDR3 sequence: CASRTAGGYNEQFF. CDR3 sequence (DNA): TGTGCCAGCAGGACGGCGGGGGGATACAATGAGCAGTTCTTC.

The rearrangement links TRBV6-5 to TRBJ1-4; weak D call: TRBD1 (6 bases). V lost 7 bases, J lost 4 bases, and 10 bases lay in between. There are 13 residues in the CDR3. From germline, CDR1 is MNHEY and CDR2 SVGAGI. CDR3 sequence (DNA): TGTGCCAGCATTCGACAGGTTAATGAAAAACTGTTTTTT. This codes for CASIRQVNEKLFF.